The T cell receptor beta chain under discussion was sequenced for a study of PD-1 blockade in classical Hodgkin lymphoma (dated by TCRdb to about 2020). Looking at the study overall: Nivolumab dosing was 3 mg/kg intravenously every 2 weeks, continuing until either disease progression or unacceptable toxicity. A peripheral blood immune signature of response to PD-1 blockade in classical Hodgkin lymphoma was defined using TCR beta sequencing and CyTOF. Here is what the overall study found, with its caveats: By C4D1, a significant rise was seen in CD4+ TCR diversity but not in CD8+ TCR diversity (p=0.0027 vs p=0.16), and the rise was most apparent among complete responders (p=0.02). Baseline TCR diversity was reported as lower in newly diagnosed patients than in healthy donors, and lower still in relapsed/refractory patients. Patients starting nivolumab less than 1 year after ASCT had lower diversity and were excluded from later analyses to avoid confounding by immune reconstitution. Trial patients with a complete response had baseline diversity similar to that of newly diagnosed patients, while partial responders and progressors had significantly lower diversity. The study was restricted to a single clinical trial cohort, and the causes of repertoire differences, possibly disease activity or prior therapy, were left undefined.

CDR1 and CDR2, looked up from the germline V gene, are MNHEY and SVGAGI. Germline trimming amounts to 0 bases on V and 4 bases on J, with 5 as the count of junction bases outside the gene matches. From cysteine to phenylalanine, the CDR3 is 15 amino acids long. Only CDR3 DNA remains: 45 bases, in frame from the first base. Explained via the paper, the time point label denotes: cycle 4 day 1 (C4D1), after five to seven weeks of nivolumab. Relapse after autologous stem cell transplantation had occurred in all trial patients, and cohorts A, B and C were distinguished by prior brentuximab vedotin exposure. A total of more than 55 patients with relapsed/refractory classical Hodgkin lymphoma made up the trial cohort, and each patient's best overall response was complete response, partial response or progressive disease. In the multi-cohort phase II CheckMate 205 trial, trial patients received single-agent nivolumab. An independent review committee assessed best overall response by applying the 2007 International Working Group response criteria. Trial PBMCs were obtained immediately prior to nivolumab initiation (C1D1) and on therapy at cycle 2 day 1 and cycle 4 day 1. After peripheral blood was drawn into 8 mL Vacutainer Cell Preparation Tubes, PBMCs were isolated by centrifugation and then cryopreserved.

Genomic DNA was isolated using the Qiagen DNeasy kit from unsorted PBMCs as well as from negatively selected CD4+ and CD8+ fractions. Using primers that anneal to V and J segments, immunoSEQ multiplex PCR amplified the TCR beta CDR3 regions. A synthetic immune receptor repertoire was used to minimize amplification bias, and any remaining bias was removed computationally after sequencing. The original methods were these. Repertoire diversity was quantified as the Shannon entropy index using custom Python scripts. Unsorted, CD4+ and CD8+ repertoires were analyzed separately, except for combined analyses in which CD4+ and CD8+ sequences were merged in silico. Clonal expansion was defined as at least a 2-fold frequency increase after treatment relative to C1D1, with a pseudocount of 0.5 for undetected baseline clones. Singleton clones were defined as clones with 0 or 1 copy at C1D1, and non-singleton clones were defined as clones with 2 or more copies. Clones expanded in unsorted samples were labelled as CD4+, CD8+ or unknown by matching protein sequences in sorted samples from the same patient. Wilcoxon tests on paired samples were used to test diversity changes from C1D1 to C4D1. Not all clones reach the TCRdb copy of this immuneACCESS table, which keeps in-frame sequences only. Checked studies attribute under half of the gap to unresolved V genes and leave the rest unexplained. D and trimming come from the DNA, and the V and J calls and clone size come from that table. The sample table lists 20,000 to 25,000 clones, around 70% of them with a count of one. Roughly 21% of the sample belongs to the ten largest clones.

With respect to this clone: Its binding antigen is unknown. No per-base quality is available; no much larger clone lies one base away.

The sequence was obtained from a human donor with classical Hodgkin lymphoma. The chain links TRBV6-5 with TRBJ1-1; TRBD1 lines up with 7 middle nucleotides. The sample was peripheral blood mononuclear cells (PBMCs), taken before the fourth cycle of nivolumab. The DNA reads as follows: TGTGCCAGCAGTTACTCGACAGGGAGGGGCACTGAAGCTTTCTTT. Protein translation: CASSYSTGRGTEAFF.